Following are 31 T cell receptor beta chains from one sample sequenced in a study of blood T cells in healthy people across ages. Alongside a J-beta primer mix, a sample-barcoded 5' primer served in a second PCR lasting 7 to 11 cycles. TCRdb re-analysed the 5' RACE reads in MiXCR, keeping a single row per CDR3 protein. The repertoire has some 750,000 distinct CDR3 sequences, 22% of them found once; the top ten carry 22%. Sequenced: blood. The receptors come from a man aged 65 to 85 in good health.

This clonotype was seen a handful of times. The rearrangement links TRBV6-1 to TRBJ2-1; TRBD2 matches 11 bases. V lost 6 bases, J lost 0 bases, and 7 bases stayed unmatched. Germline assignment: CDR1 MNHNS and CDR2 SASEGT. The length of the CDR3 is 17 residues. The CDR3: CASSGTSGKSSYNEQFF. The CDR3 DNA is TGTGCCAGCAGCGGGACTAGCGGAAAGAGCTCCTACAATGAGCAGTTCTTC.

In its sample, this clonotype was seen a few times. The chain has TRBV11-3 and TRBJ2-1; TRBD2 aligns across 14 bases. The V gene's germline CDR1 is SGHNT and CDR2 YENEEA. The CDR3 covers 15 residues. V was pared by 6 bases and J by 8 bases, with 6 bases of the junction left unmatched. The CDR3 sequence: CASRAGTSGRYEQFF. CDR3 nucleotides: TGTGCCAGCAGGGCTGGGACTAGCGGGAGATATGAGCAGTTCTTC.

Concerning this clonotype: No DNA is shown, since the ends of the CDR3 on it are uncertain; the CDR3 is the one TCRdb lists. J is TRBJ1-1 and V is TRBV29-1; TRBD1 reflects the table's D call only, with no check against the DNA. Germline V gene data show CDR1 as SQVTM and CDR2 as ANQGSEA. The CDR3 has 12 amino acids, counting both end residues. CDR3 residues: CSVGAGTGFSFF.

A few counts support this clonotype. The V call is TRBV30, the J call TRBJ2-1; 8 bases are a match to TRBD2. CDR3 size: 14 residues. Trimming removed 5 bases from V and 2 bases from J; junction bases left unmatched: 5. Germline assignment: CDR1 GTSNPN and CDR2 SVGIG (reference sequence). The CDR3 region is CAWDSGTPYNEQFF. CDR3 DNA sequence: TGTGCCTGGGATAGCGGGACCCCCTACAATGAGCAGTTCTTC.

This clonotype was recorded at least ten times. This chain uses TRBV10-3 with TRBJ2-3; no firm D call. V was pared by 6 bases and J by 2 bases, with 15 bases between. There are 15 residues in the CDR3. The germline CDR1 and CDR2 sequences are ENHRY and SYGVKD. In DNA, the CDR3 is TGTGCCATCAGCTTAGGGCTTTCTTCCACAGATACGCAGTATTTT. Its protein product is CAISLGLSSTDTQYF.

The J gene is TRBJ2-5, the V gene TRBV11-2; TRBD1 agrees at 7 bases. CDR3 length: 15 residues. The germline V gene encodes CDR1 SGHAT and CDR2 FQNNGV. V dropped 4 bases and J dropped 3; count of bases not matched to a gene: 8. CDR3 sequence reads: CASSSRTGTEETQYF. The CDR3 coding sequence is TGTGCCAGCAGCTCCCGCACCGGGACAGAAGAGACCCAGTACTTC.

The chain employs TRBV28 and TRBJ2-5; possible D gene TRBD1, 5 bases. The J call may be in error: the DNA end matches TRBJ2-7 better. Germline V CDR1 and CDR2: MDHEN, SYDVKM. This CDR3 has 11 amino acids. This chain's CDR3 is CASARQYEQYF. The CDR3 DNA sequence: TGTGCCAGCGCTCGACAGTACGAGCAGTACTTC.

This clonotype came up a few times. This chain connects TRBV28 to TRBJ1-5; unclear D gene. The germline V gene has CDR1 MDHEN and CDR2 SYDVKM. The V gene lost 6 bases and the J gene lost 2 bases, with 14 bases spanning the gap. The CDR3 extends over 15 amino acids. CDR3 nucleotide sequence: TGTGCCAGCAGCCGGGCGGTGGTGGGCAATCAGCCCCAGCATTTT. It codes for CASSRAVVGNQPQHF. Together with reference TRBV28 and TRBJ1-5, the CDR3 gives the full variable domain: DVKVTQSSRYLVKRTGEKVFLECVQDMDHENMFWYRQDPGLGLRLIYFSYDVKMKEKGDIPEGYSVSREKKERFSLILESASTNQTSMYLCASSRAVVGNQPQHFGDGTRLSIL.

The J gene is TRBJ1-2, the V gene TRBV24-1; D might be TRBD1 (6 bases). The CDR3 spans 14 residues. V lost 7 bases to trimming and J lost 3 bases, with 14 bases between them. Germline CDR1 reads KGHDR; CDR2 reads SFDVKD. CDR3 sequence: CATSDPGQYYGYTF. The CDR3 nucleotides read TGTGCCACCAGCGACCCTGGACAGTACTATGGCTACACCTTC.

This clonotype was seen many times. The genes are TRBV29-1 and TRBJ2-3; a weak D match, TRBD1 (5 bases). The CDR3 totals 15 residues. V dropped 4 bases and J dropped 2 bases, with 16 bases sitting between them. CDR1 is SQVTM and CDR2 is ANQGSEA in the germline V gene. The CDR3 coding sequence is TGCAGCGTTGGGTGGAAAGCAGGGCTCACAGATACGCAGTATTTT. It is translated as CSVGWKAGLTDTQYF.

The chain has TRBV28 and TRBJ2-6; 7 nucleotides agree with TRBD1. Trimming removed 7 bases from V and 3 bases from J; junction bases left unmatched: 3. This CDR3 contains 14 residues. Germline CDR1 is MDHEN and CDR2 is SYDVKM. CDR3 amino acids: CASINRGGANVLTF. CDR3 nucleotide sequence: TGTGCCAGCATCAACAGGGGTGGGGCCAACGTCCTGACTTTC.

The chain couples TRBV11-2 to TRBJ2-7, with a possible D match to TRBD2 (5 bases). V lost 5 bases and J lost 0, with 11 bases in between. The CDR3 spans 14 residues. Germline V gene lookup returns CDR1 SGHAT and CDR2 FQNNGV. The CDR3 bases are TGTGCCAGCAGCAGGAGCGGAAGCTCCTACGAGCAGTACTTC. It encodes CASSRSGSSYEQYF.

CDR3 nucleotides: TGTGCCAGCAGTTTCTCGTCTACCACGGGGGAGACCCAGTACTTC. It encodes CASSFSSTTGETQYF. The chain carries TRBV6-2 or TRBV6-3 and TRBJ2-5, with a weak D call TRBD2 (5 bases). This CDR3 has 15 residues. V lost 4 bases and J 5 bases, leaving 17 bases between the germline ends. Germline CDR1 MNHEY, CDR2 SVGEGT.

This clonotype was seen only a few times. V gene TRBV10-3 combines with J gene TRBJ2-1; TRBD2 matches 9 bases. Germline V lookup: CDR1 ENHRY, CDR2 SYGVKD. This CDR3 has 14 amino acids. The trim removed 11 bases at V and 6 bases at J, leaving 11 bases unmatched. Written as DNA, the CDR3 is TGTGCCTCCCAAGCGGGAGGCCACCGCAATGAGCAGTTCTTC. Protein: CASQAGGHRNEQFF.

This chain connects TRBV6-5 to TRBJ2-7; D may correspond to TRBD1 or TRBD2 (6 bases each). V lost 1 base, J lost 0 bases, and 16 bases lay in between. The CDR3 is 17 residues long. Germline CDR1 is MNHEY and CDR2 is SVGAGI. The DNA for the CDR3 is TGTGCCAGCAGTTACTTTGCTCTGGGGGGCGGCTCCTACGAGCAGTACTTC. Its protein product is CASSYFALGGGSYEQYF.

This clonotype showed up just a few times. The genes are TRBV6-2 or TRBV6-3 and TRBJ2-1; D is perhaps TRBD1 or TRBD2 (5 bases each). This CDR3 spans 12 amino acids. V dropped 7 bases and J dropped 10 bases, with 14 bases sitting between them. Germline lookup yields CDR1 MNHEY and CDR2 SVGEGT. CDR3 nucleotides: TGTGCCAGCACTCAAGGTTGGGGGGAGCAGTTCTTC. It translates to CASTQGWGEQFF.

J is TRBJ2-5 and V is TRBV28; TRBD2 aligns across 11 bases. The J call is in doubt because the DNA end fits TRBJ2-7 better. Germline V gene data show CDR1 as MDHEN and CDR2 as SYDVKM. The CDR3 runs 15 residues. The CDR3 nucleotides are TGTGCCAGCAGTGCCCCGGGACTAGCGGACTACGAGCAGTACTTC. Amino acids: CASSAPGLADYEQYF.

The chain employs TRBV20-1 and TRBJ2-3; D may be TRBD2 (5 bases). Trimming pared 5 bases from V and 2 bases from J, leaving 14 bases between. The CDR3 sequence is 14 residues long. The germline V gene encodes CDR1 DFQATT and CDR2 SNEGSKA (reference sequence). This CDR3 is CSAWTPSHTDTQYF. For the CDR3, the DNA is TGCAGTGCTTGGACTCCAAGCCACACAGATACGCAGTATTTT.

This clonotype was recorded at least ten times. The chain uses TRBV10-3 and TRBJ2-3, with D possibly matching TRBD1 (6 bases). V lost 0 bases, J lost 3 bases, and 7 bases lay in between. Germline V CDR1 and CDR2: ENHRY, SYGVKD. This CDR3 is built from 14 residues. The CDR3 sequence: CAISESTGTDTQYF. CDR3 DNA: TGTGCCATCAGTGAGTCTACAGGGACAGATACGCAGTATTTT.

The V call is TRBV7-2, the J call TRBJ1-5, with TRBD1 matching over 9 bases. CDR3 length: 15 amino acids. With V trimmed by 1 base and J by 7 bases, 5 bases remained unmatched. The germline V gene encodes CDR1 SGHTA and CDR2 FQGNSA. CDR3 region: CASSLVGTGGQPQHF. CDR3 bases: TGTGCCAGCAGCTTAGTCGGCACAGGGGGCCAGCCCCAGCATTTT.

The CDR3 sequence is CSADIPGGVGANQPQHF. In DNA form, the CDR3 reads TGCAGTGCTGATATCCCAGGTGGGGTTGGGGCCAATCAGCCCCAGCATTTT. The chain combines TRBV20-1 with TRBJ1-5; tentative D call: TRBD1 (5 bases). In germline, CDR1 is DFQATT, CDR2 SNEGSKA (reference sequence). This CDR3 region has 17 residues. Deletions cut 5 bases from V and 3 bases from J, with 23 bases between.

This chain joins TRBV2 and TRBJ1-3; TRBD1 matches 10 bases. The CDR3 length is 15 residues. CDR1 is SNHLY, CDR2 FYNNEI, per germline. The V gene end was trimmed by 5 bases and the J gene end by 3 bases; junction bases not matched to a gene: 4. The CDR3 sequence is CASSTGTGVGNTIYF. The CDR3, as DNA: TGTGCCAGCAGTACCGGGACAGGGGTTGGAAACACCATATATTTT.

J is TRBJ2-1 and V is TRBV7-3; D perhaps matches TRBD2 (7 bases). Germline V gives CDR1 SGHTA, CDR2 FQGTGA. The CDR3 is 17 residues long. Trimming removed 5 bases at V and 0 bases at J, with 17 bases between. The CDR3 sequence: CASSNRGDTSSYNEQFF. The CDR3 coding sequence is TGTGCCAGCAGCAACCGGGGGGACACCAGCTCCTACAATGAGCAGTTCTTC.

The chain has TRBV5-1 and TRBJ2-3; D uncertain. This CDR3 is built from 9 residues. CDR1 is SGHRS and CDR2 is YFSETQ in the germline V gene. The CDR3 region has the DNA TGCGATCCCACAGATACGCAGTATTTT. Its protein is CDPTDTQYF.

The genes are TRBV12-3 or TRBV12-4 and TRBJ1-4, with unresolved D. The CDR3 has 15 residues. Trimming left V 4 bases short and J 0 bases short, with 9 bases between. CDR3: CASSSYGSTNEKLFF. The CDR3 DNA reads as TGTGCCAGCAGTTCCTACGGTTCAACTAATGAAAAACTGTTTTTT.

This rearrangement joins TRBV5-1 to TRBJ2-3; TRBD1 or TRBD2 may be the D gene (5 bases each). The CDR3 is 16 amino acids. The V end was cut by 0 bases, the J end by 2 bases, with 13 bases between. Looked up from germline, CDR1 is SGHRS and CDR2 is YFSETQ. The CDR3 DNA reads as TGCGCCAGCAGCTTGGTTGTCGGGGCTTACACAGATACGCAGTATTTT. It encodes CASSLVVGAYTDTQYF. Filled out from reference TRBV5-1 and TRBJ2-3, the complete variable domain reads KAGVTQTPRYLIKTRGQQVTLSCSPISGHRSVSWYQQTPGQGLQFLFEYFSETQRNKGNFPGRFSGRQFSNSRSEMNVSTLELGDSALYLCASSLVVGAYTDTQYFGPGTRLTVL.

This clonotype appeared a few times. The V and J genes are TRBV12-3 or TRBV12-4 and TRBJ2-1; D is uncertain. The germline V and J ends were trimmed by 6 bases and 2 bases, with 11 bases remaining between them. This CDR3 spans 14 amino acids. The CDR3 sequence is CASSERFPYNEQFF. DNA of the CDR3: TGTGCCAGCAGCGAAAGGTTCCCCTACAATGAGCAGTTCTTC.

The CDR3 spells CASSTINDRVGQPQHF. Written as DNA, the CDR3 is TGTGCCAGCAGCACCATCAACGACAGGGTGGGGCAGCCCCAGCATTTT. V gene TRBV7-9 combines with J gene TRBJ1-5; 7 bases are a match to TRBD1. The CDR3 has 16 residues. Losses at the gene ends were 5 bases for V and 7 bases for J; bases not matched to a gene: 14. Germline assignment: CDR1 SEHNR and CDR2 FQNEAQ (reference sequence).

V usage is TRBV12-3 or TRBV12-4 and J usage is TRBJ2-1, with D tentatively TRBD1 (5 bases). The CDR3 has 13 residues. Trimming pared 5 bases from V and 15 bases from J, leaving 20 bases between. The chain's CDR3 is CASSPRGAGGPFF. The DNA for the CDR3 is TGTGCCAGCAGTCCGCGTGGGGCAGGTGGACCGTTCTTC.

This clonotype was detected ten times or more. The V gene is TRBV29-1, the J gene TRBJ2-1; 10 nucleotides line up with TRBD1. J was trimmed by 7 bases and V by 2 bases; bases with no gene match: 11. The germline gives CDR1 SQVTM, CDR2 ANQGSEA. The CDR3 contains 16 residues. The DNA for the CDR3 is TGCAGCGTTGAACTATACGTAGGGACAGGGGAGAATGAGCAGTTCTTC. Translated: CSVELYVGTGENEQFF.

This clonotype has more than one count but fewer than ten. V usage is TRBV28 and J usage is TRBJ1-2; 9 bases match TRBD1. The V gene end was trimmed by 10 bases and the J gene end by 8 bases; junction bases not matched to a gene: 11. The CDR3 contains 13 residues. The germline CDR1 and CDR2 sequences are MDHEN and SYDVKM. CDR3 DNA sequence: TGTGCCATCGTTCAACAGGGGGCTTTAGGCTACACCTTC. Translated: CAIVQQGALGYTF.